This record looks at one T cell receptor beta chain sequence and its context. Produced via immunoSEQ multiplex PCR; TCRdb's table is partial and in-frame only. The table has 200,000 to 250,000 clones, 88% seen once; the top ten hold around 1.4%. This entry is derived from a study of blood T cell repertoires in COVID-19. The CDR3 length is 11 residues. V lost 6 bases and J lost 8, with 9 bases in between. The germline V gene has CDR1 MDHEN and CDR2 SYDVKM. The chain combines TRBV28 with TRBJ2-3; D is unresolved. Sequences were obtained from peripheral blood. The clonotype originates from a man in his late teens or twenties with active or convalescent COVID-19. The CDR3 DNA sequence: TGTGCCAGCAGCCTCGACACTACGCAGTATTTT. This encodes CASSLDTTQYF. The full variable domain, completed using reference TRBV28 and TRBJ2-3, is DVKVTQSSRYLVKRTGEKVFLECVQDMDHENMFWYRQDPGLGLRLIYFSYDVKMKEKGDIPEGYSVSREKKERFSLILESASTNQTSMYLCASSLDTTQYFGPGTRLTVL.